The subject of this entry is one TCR beta chain. Antigen unknown. This sample was taken from a study of T cell responses to AZD1222 COVID-19 vaccine. Study-wide findings and caveats: Sampled repertoires all dated from after the peak T cell response. Nearly half of spike-specific TCRs reportedly go after variant regions that carry no mutations. Among the donors, most were white British and more were female, and clonal diversity was possibly underestimated. Of the AZD1222 recipients, only five to seven were seropositive at baseline.

Trimming removed 3 bases at V and 1 base at J, with 11 bases between. Germline lookup yields CDR1 LGHNA and CDR2 YSLEER. The CDR3 runs 15 residues. Method: immunoSEQ multiplex PCR; TCRdb's copy keeps in-frame clones and lacks some. The sample gives about 64,000 clones, around 90% of which show up once; about 6% is in the top ten. The chain recombines TRBV4-3 with TRBJ2-3; a possible D gene is TRBD2 (5 bases). This material consisted of peripheral blood, taken 28 days after the second dose of the MenACWY control vaccine. The receptor was derived from an adult who received the MenACWY meningococcal vaccine as a control. CDR3 protein: CASSQASWGTDTQYF. The CDR3 nucleotides are TGCGCCAGCAGCCAGGCTAGCTGGGGCACAGATACGCAGTATTTT.